This passage covers 23 T cell receptor beta chains from one sample sequenced in a study of cytomegalovirus exposure and HLA in healthy donors. This table comes from immunoSEQ multiplex PCR, and its TCRdb copy is limited to in-frame clones, with some not included. The sample shows 100,000 to 150,000 clones, more than 70% of them seen only once. The specimen was PBMCs. The origin of the receptors is a woman in her 30s in good health and CMV-seronegative.

The chain joins TRBV7-9 to TRBJ1-2; D may be TRBD1 (5 bases). CDR3 length: 17 residues. Germline values: CDR1 SEHNR, CDR2 FQNEAQ (reference sequence). V was trimmed by 3 bases and J by 2 bases, leaving 19 bases between them. Here the CDR3 reads CASSLSPSWGTNYGYTF. CDR3 bases: TGTGCCAGCAGCTTGTCCCCCTCGTGGGGCACCAACTATGGCTACACCTTC.

J is TRBJ1-1 and V is TRBV5-1, with a tentative D call TRBD1 (5 bases). This CDR3 has 14 amino acids. The V and J ends lost 4 bases and 4 bases respectively, with 14 bases between them. CDR1 and CDR2 (germline): SGHRS, YFSETQ. Here the CDR3 reads CASSPGGGFTEAFF. The CDR3 bases are TGCGCCAGCAGCCCCGGGGGAGGGTTCACTGAAGCTTTCTTT.

CDR3 sequence (DNA): TGTGCCAGCAGCGTAGGGGACAGGGGGGGTATGAACACTGAAGCTTTCTTT. Its translation is CASSVGDRGGMNTEAFF. The rearrangement uses TRBV9 and TRBJ1-1; the match to TRBD1 covers 11 bases. V shed 0 bases and J 0 bases; nucleotides not matched to a gene: 4. The germline V gene has CDR1 SGDLS and CDR2 YYNGEE. This CDR3 contains 17 residues.

The gene calls are TRBV11-2 and TRBJ2-7; D unresolved. The CDR3 length is 15 residues. Trimming cost V 5 bases and J 6 bases, with 20 bases left between them. The V gene's germline CDR1 is SGHAT and CDR2 FQNNGV. CDR3 sequence reads: CASSLGPLAPLEQYF. The CDR3 DNA is TGTGCCAGCAGCCTCGGTCCACTCGCGCCACTCGAGCAGTACTTC.

V and J are TRBV28 and TRBJ1-2; D is possibly TRBD1 (6 bases). Trimming pared 2 bases from V and 2 bases from J, leaving 21 bases between. The germline CDR1 and CDR2 sequences are MDHEN and SYDVKM. This CDR3 is 18 amino acids long. The CDR3 here is CASSLGGQPRQPNYGYTF. CDR3 coding DNA: TGTGCCAGCAGTTTAGGCGGACAGCCCCGCCAACCGAACTATGGCTACACCTTC.

The J gene is TRBJ1-2, the V gene TRBV2; D unresolved. The germline V and J ends were trimmed by 6 bases and 8 bases, with 16 bases remaining between them. Germline CDR1 SNHLY, CDR2 FYNNEI. The CDR3 is 13 amino acids. The CDR3 spells CASSQHQEEGYTF. For the CDR3, the DNA is TGTGCCAGCAGCCAACACCAAGAGGAGGGCTACACCTTC.

The rearrangement links TRBV18 to TRBJ2-7; TRBD1 might be the D (6 bases). The CDR3 is made up of 13 amino acids. V was cut by 3 bases and J by 5 bases, with 11 bases left in between. The germline CDR1 and CDR2 sequences are KGHSH and LQKENI. CDR3 protein: CASSPRKGDEQYF. CDR3 nucleotide sequence: TGTGCCAGCTCACCTCGGAAGGGGGACGAGCAGTACTTC.

The rearrangement uses TRBV5-1 and TRBJ1-3; D not certain. Trimming removed 0 bases from V and 0 bases from J, with 10 bases in between. Germline values: CDR1 SGHRS, CDR2 YFSETQ. The CDR3 runs 16 residues. For the CDR3, the DNA is TGCGCCAGCAGCTTGGAGGCACAGAGCTCTGGAAACACCATATATTTT. This gives the protein CASSLEAQSSGNTIYF.

This clone has more than one count but fewer than ten. The chain uses TRBV4-1 and TRBJ1-4; the D gene is possibly TRBD1 (5 bases). The CDR3 consists of 17 residues. With 6 bases removed from V and 8 bases from J, the gap between germline ends came to 25 bases. CDR1 is MGHRA, CDR2 YSYEKL, per germline. The CDR3 reads CASSRALSHRQGEKLFF. Written as DNA, the CDR3 is TGCGCCAGCAGTCGAGCTCTAAGTCACAGGCAAGGGGAAAAACTGTTTTTT.

The chain recombines TRBV2 with TRBJ2-5; TRBD2 aligns across 7 bases. The V gene end was trimmed by 3 bases and the J gene end by 3 bases; junction bases not matched to a gene: 7. Germline CDR1 and CDR2: SNHLY and FYNNEI. The CDR3 loop spans 15 amino acids. The CDR3 DNA sequence: TGTGCCAGCAGTGAGGGAGGGATCGGCGAAGAGACCCAGTACTTC. It is translated as CASSEGGIGEETQYF.

This clone was counted a few times. This sequence joins TRBV2 and TRBJ1-2; no firm D call. The CDR3 loop spans 12 amino acids. V dropped 8 bases and J dropped 6 bases, with 13 bases sitting between them. CDR1 and CDR2 from the germline V gene are SNHLY and FYNNEI. The CDR3 is CASPPTGNGYTF. The CDR3, as DNA: TGTGCCAGCCCCCCCACGGGGAATGGCTACACCTTC. Using reference TRBV2 and TRBJ1-2 for the parts outside the CDR3, the full variable domain is EPEVTQTPSHQVTQMGQEVILRCVPISNHLYFYWYRQILGQKVEFLVSFYNNEISEKSEIFDDQFSVERPDGSNFTLKIRSTKLEDSAMYFCASPPTGNGYTFGSGTRLTVV.

The chain combines TRBV29-1 with TRBJ1-2; D unresolved. CDR1 SQVTM and CDR2 ANQGSEA come from the germline V gene. With 6 bases removed from V and 6 bases from J, the gap between germline ends came to 11 bases. The CDR3 length is 11 residues. CDR3 amino acids: CSVEGWDGYTF. CDR3 coding DNA: TGCAGCGTCGAGGGTTGGGATGGCTACACCTTC.

CDR3 DNA sequence: TGTGCCAGCAGCTTAGGCCTATCTGAAGAGACCCAGTACTTC. This gives the protein CASSLGLSEETQYF. V usage is TRBV11-2 and J usage is TRBJ2-5; no reliable D call. Germline V gives CDR1 SGHAT, CDR2 FQNNGV. There are 14 residues in the CDR3. V shed 1 base and J shed 3 bases, with 9 bases lying between them. The whole variable domain, remainder taken from reference TRBV11-2 and TRBJ2-5, is EAGVAQSPRYKIIEKRQSVAFWCNPISGHATLYWYQQILGQGPKLLIQFQNNGVVDDSQLPKDRFSAERLKGVDSTLKIQPAKLEDSAVYLCASSLGLSEETQYFGPGTRLLVL.

This clone occurred a few times. The rearrangement joins TRBV25-1 to TRBJ2-7, with 8 nucleotides matching TRBD1. The CDR3 is 12 amino acids. V lost 5 bases and J lost 4; bases outside the gene matches: 1. Germline lookup yields CDR1 MGHDK and CDR2 SYGVNS. Here the CDR3 DNA reads TGTGCCAGCAGTAGGACAGGGTACGAGCAGTACTTC. Protein: CASSRTGYEQYF.

The V and J genes are TRBV6-6 and TRBJ2-7, with D perhaps matching TRBD1 (5 bases). V dropped 8 bases and J dropped 2 bases, with 13 bases sitting between them. The CDR3 runs 13 residues. Germline CDR1 MNHNY, CDR2 SVGAGI (reference sequence). The chain's CDR3 is CASLDRTTYEQYF. The CDR3 bases are TGTGCCAGCCTTGACAGAACAACCTACGAGCAGTACTTC.

This chain links TRBV6-1 with TRBJ2-5, with D possibly TRBD2 on 7 matching bases. The germline V gene has CDR1 MNHNS and CDR2 SASEGT. The CDR3 is made up of 14 amino acids. Trimming stripped 11 bases from V and 5 bases from J, with 21 bases between. The CDR3 DNA reads TGTGCCGGGGGCACAGCGGGGAAGTGGGAGACCCAGTACTTC. Amino acid sequence: CAGGTAGKWETQYF.

The chain employs TRBV6-6 and TRBJ1-5; D perhaps matches TRBD1 (5 bases). Germline assignment: CDR1 MNHNY and CDR2 SVGAGI (reference sequence). Trimming left V 2 bases short and J 0 bases short, with 11 bases between. The CDR3 length is 16 residues. The CDR3 loop is CASSYRTGYSNQPQHF. The CDR3 coding sequence is TGTGCCAGCAGTTACAGAACAGGTTATAGCAATCAGCCCCAGCATTTT.

This clone came up once. The J gene is TRBJ2-2, the V gene TRBV11-2, with D possibly TRBD1 on 5 matching bases. The V end was cut by 2 bases, the J end by 0 bases, with 7 bases between. Germline CDR1 is SGHAT and CDR2 is FQNNGV. CDR3 length: 15 amino acids. For the CDR3, the DNA is TGTGCCAGCAGCTTAATAGGGGCGAACACCGGGGAGCTGTTTTTT. Translation gives CASSLIGANTGELFF.

The chain links TRBV6-1 to TRBJ2-7, with D tentatively TRBD1 (5 bases). CDR1 is MNHNS, CDR2 SASEGT, per germline. This CDR3 comprises 13 residues. V lost 5 bases to trimming and J lost 1 base, with 9 bases between them. The CDR3: CASSNQGSYEQYF. The CDR3, as DNA: TGTGCCAGCAGTAATCAGGGATCCTACGAGCAGTACTTC.

The V and J genes are TRBV7-6 and TRBJ2-5; 7 bases agree with TRBD1. Germline lookup yields CDR1 SGHVS and CDR2 FNYEAQ. After removal of 5 bases from V and 2 bases from J, the junction contained 8 bases not matched to a gene. The CDR3 spans 15 residues. CDR3 protein: CASSRRTGRQETQYF. CDR3 nucleotides: TGTGCCAGCAGCAGACGGACAGGACGACAAGAGACCCAGTACTTC.

V usage is TRBV11-2 and J usage is TRBJ2-6; possibly TRBD1 for D (5 bases). The CDR3 length is 18 residues. CDR1 and CDR2 (germline): SGHAT, FQNNGV. Trimming took 4 bases from V and 3 from J, leaving 19 bases between them. The CDR3 reads CASSSVRRQSHGANVLTF. The CDR3 nucleotides read TGTGCCAGCAGCTCAGTAAGACGACAGTCCCATGGGGCCAACGTCCTGACTTTC.

The chain combines TRBV11-3 with TRBJ2-1, with 13 bases aligning to TRBD2. Germline assignment: CDR1 SGHNT and CDR2 YENEEA. This CDR3 is 16 amino acids long. J lost 10 bases, V lost 4 bases, and 10 bases had no gene match. CDR3 nucleotides: TGTGCCAGCAGCTCCGCCGGGACTAGCGGGGTCACGGAGCAGTTCTTC. Translating gives CASSSAGTSGVTEQFF.

This chain connects TRBV9 to TRBJ2-5; 9 bases map to TRBD2. This CDR3 is built from 16 residues. Trimming took 4 bases from V and 5 from J; bases not matched to a gene: 12. CDR1 and CDR2 from the germline V gene are SGDLS and YYNGEE. The CDR3 nucleotides are TGTGCCAGCAGCCCTATGAGCGGGGGGCCGATGGAGACCCAGTACTTC. Amino acid sequence: CASSPMSGGPMETQYF.